The rows below give T cell receptor beta chains drawn from one sample of a study of T cells in Graves' hyperthyroidism and ophthalmopathy. TCRdb reprocessed the multiplex PCR reads via MiXCR and lists one record per CDR3 protein. Here the sample spans 600,000 to 700,000 distinct CDR3 sequences, 45% being singletons. Sequencing was done on a sample of peripheral blood or thyroid tissue (not recorded which). Receptor source: an adult man with Graves' disease, either hyperthyroidism or ophthalmopathy (not recorded which). The conserved cysteine and the conserved F or W are not part of the CDR3 here. The order of the fields is CDR3 length, V gene, CDR3 protein.

>14|TRBV2
ASSATGAFSGNTIY
>13|TRBV7-2
ASSFPGGANSPLH
>11|TRBV7-9
ASSPGGEGTQY
>11|TRBV12-3/TRBV12-4
ASTLTGATEAF
>12|TRBV11-1
ASSLAAGSDGYT
>11|TRBV20-1
SARGTGFDEQF
>13|TRBV7-6
ASSPGQGATPEAF
>14|TRBV29-1
SVEDHGRAQSYEQY
>10|TRBV2
ASRGTGNGYT
>11|TRBV7-9
ASSRAKAGELF
>16|TRBV25-1
ASSEWDSSPPGANVLT
>12|TRBV29-1
SVGDWTSNQPQH
>14|TRBV25-1
ASSVLAGLNTGELF
>14|TRBV7-8
ASSLRQVSGANVLT
>12|TRBV29-1
SVVRDRAYYGYT
>12|TRBV7-9
ASSATGEWTPLH
>13|TRBV7-8
ASSSRQWGNEKLF
>12|TRBV19
ASSTTGYGTEAF
>11|TRBV7-8
ASSLMSNQPQH
>13|TRBV25-1
ASSEIGQFNYGYT
>13|TRBV29-1
SVGAYGESGNTIY
>13|TRBV2
ASSARPNDREKLF
>11|TRBV20-1
SARDSSVGTQY
>15|TRBV24-1
ATSDPLLGVIDTEAF
>13|TRBV7-9
ASSLFTDLNYGYT
>14|TRBV6-6
ASSFARIPRQETQY
>10|TRBV7-8
ASSGNNSPLH
>11|TRBV6-1
ASSPSLANEQY
>10|TRBV20-1
SARDRNQPQH
>12|TRBV7-9
ASSGRVPNQPQH
>11|TRBV7-3
ASSLTFLSPLH
>13|TRBV12-3/TRBV12-4
ASSLAYRENTEAF
>16|TRBV24-1
ATSEHPGIPSGANVLT
>13|TRBV6-6
ASSSDRPVNQPQH
>13|TRBV20-1
SAPDGPGSYSPLH
>10|TRBV5-1
ASSLEGLGYT
>12|TRBV2
ASRRPGQGYGYT
>10|TRBV7-9
ASSNGPGEQY
>11|TRBV10-3
AISGAQGDTQY
>12|TRBV20-1
SASPRERITEAF
>12|TRBV2
ASSEWAGWGGYT
>9|TRBV24-1
ATSEGGTFF
>13|TRBV25-1
ASSAFETTGNTIY
>11|TRBV20-1
SAPRVGQETQY
>11|TRBV19
ASSIRVGTEAF
>13|TRBV20-1
SARLGLAGPYEQY
>9|TRBV29-1
SSAESPEAF
>13|TRBV7-2
ASSQVGRPSYEQY
>14|TRBV9
ASSVRTSGSSYEQY
>16|TRBV7-6
ASSLVLKGSLSTDTQY